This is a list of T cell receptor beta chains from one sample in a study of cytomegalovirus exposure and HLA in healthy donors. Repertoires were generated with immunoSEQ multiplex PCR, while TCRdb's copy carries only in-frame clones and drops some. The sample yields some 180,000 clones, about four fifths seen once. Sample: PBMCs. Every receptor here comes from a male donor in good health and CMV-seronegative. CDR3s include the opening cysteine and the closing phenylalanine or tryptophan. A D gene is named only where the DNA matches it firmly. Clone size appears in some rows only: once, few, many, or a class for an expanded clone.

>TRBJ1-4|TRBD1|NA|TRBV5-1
TGCGCCAGCAGCTCGACAGGGGGCAAGACTAATGAAAAACTGTTTTTT
CASSSTGGKTNEKLFF
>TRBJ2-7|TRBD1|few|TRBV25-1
TGTGCCAGCAGTGAAAGGACAGGGATCTCCTACGAGCAGTACTTC
CASSERTGISYEQYF
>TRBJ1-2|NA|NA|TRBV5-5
TGTGCCAGCAGCTTGTTGTGGGACATCGGCAGAGGCCACACCTTC
CASSLLWDIGRGHTF
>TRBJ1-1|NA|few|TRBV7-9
TGTGCCGTGGGGGGGGAAGCTTTCTTT
CAVGGEAFF
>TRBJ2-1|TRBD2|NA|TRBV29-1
TGCAGCGTTGAACGAACTAGCGGGGGGACTGGGGGGGATGAGCAGTTCTTC
CSVERTSGGTGGDEQFF
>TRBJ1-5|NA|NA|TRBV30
TGTGCCTGGGCCGACAGCAGCAATCAGCCCCAGCATTTT
CAWADSSNQPQHF
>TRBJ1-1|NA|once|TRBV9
TGTGCCAGCACCTCCCAGGAGGGCACTGAAGCTTTCTTT
CASTSQEGTEAFF
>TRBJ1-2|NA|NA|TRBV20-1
TGCAGTGCTAGGACAGAGTATGGCTACACCTTC
CSARTEYGYTF
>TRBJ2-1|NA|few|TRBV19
TGTGCCAGTAGTATAGATCGCGGCTTTTACAATGAGCAGTTCTTC
CASSIDRGFYNEQFF
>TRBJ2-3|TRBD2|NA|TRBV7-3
TGTGCCAGCAGCCTTAGACTAGCGGGGGCGACAGATACGCAGTATTTT
CASSLRLAGATDTQYF
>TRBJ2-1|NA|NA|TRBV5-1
TGCGCCAGCAGCTTGGGACAGCTGGGGAATGAGCAGTTCTTC
CASSLGQLGNEQFF
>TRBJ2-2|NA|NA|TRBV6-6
TGTGCCAGCAGTTACTCGCAGACTATCGGGGAGCTGTTTTTT
CASSYSQTIGELFF
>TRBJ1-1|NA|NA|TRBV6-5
TGTGCCAGCAGTACAGTTCCCATGAACACTGAAGCTTTCTTT
CASSTVPMNTEAFF
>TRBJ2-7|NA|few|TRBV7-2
TGTGCCAGCAGCCCAGGGGCTTTCTCCTACGAGCAGTACTTC
CASSPGAFSYEQYF
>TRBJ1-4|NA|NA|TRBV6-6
TGTGCCAGCAGTTACCCCCAAAATGAAAAACTGTTTTTT
CASSYPQNEKLFF
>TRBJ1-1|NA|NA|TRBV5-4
TGTGCCAGCAGCATGGGACATAGGGGGGGCGGACGGAACACTGAAGCTTTCTTT
CASSMGHRGGGRNTEAFF
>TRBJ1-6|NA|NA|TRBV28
TGTGCCAGCATCTCCCCGGGAACTAATAATTCACCCCTCCACTTT
CASISPGTNNSPLHF
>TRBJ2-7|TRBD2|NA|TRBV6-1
TGTGCCAGCGGGTCGCCCAGCGGGATCTCCTACGAGCAGTACTTC
CASGSPSGISYEQYF
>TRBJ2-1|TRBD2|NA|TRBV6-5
TGTGCCAGCAGTTACTCTTCTAGCGGTTACAATGAGCAGTTCTTC
CASSYSSSGYNEQFF
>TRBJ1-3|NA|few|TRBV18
TGTGCCAGCTCACCTAGGGGCACCTTGGACACCATATATTTT
CASSPRGTLDTIYF
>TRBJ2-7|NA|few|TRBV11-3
TGTGCCAGCAGCTTAGATCGGACAGTAGACGAGCAGTACTTC
CASSLDRTVDEQYF
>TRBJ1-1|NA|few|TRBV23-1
TGCGCCAGCAGACACCTCGAAAGGGGGGGGCAGAACACTGAAGCTTTCTTT
CASRHLERGGQNTEAFF
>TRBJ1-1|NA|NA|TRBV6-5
TGTGCCAGCAGTTACCTCCAGGGTACTGAAGCTTTCTTT
CASSYLQGTEAFF
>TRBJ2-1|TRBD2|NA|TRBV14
TGTGCCAGCAGCCAAGGTAGCGGGGAGTACAATGAGCAGTTCTTC
CASSQGSGEYNEQFF
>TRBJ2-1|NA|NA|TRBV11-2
TGTGCCAGCAGCTTTGGAGGGAGCTCCTACAATGAGCAGTTCTTC
CASSFGGSSYNEQFF
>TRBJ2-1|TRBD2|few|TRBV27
TGTGCCAGCAGCCTAGCGGGAGGGCCGTACAATGAGCAGTTCTTC
CASSLAGGPYNEQFF
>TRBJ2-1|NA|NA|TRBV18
TGTGCCAGCTCATGGGGCACAAATGAGCAGTTCTTC
CASSWGTNEQFF
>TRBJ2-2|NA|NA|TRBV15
TGTGCCACCAGCGTTCCTCCCACCGGGGAGCTGTTTTTT
CATSVPPTGELFF
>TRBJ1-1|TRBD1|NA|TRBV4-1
TGCGCCAGCAGAAGTGACAGGGTTCAGAACACTGAAGCTTTCTTT
CASRSDRVQNTEAFF
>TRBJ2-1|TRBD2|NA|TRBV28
TGTGCCAGCAGTTCGGGACTAGCGGTAACCTTCTCCTACAATGAGCAGTTCTTC
CASSSGLAVTFSYNEQFF
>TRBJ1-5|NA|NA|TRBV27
TGTGCCAGCAGTAGCGTGGCAGGACTCAATCAGCCCCAGCATTTT
CASSSVAGLNQPQHF
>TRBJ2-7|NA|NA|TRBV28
TGTGCCAGCTTGGGGGCGAACTCCTACGAGCAGTACTTC
CASLGANSYEQYF
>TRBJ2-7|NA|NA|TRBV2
TGTGCCGGCCGGACGGGGTTGACCTACGAGCAGTACTTC
CAGRTGLTYEQYF
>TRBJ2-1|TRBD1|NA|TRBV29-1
TGCAGCGGCCGAGGGGGCGTCGTTGAGCAGTTCTTC
CSGRGGVVEQFF
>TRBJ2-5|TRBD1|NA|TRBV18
TGTGCCAGCTCACCACGGGGGACAGGGGTGGTCCAAGAGACCCAGTACTTC
CASSPRGTGVVQETQYF
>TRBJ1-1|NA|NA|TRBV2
TGTGCCAGCAGTACTCGCGTCAGACACCTCCGTACGGACACTGAAGCTTTCTTT
CASSTRVRHLRTDTEAFF
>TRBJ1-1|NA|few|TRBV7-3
TGTGCCAGCAGCGCGACAGGGAACACTGAAGCTTTCTTT
CASSATGNTEAFF
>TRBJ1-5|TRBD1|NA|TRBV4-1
TGCGCCAGCAGCCCCTTAACAGGGGATCAGCCCCAGCATTTT
CASSPLTGDQPQHF